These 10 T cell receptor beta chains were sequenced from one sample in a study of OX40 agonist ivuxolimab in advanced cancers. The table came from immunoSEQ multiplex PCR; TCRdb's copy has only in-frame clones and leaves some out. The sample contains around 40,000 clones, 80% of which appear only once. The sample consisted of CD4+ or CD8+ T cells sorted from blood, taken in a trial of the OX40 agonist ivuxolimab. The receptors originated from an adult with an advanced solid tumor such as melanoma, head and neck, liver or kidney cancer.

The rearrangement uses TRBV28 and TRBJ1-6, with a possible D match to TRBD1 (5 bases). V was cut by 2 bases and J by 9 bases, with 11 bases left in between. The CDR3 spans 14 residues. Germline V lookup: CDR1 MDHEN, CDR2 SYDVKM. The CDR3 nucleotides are TGTGCCAGCAGTTTAGGGGACCCCTCTTCACCCCTCCACTTT. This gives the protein CASSLGDPSSPLHF.

CDR3 region: CASSENGPNQETQYF. The CDR3 bases are TGTGCCAGCAGTGAAAACGGCCCTAACCAAGAGACCCAGTACTTC. The J gene is TRBJ2-5, the V gene TRBV2, with D unclear. Trimming pared 2 bases from V and 0 bases from J, leaving 10 bases between. CDR3 length: 15 amino acids. The germline V gene has CDR1 SNHLY and CDR2 FYNNEI.

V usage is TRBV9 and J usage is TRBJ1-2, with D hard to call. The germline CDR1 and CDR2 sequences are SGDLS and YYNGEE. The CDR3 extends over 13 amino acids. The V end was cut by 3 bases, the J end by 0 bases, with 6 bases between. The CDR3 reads CASSAGTNYGYTF. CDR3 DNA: TGTGCCAGCAGCGCCGGGACTAACTATGGCTACACCTTC. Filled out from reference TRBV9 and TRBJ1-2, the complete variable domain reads DSGVTQTPKHLITATGQRVTLRCSPRSGDLSVYWYQQSLDQGLQFLIQYYNGEERAKGNILERFSAQQFPDLHSELNLSSLELGDSALYFCASSAGTNYGYTFGSGTRLTVV.

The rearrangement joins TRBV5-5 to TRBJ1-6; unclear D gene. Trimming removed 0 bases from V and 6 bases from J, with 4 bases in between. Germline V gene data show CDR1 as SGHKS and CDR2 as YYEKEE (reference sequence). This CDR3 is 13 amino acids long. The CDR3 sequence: CASSLDSNSPLHF. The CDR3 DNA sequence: TGTGCCAGCAGCTTGGACAGTAATTCACCCCTCCACTTT.

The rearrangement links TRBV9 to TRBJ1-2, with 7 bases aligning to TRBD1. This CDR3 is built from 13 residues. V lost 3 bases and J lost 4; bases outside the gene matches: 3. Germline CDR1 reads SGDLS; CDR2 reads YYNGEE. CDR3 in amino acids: CASSAGTVYGYTF. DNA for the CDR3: TGTGCCAGCAGCGCGGGGACAGTCTATGGCTACACCTTC.

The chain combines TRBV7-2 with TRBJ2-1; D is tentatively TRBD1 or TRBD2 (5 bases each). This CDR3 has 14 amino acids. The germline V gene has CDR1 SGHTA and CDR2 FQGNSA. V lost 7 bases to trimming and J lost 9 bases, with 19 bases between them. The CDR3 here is CASNPGRTWAEQFF. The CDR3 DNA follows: TGTGCCAGCAACCCGGGACGGACATGGGCTGAGCAGTTCTTC. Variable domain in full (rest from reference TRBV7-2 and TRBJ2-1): GAGVSQSPSNKVTEKGKDVELRCDPISGHTALYWYRQSLGQGLEFLIYFQGNSAPDKSGLPSDRFSAERTGGSVSTLTIQRTQQEDSAVYLCASNPGRTWAEQFFGPGTRLTVL.

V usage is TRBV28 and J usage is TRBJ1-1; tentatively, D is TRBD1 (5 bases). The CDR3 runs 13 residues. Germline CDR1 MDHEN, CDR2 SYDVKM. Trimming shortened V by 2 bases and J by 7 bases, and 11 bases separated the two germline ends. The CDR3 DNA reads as TGTGCCAGCAGTTTAGGTCTGGGACTTGAAGCTTTCTTT. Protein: CASSLGLGLEAFF. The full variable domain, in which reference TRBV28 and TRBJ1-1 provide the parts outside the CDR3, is DVKVTQSSRYLVKRTGEKVFLECVQDMDHENMFWYRQDPGLGLRLIYFSYDVKMKEKGDIPEGYSVSREKKERFSLILESASTNQTSMYLCASSLGLGLEAFFGQGTRLTVV.

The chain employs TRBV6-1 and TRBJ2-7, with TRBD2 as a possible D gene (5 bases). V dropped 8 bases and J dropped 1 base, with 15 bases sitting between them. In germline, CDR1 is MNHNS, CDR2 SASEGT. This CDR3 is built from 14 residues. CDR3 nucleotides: TGTGCCAGCGGGCCCTACCCGGGATCCTACGAGCAGTACTTC. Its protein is CASGPYPGSYEQYF.

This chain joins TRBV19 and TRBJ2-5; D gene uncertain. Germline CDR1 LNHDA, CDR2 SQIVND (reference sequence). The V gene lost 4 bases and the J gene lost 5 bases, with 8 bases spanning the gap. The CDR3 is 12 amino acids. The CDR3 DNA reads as TGTGCCAGTAGTAATCTGGGGGAGACCCAGTACTTC. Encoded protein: CASSNLGETQYF.

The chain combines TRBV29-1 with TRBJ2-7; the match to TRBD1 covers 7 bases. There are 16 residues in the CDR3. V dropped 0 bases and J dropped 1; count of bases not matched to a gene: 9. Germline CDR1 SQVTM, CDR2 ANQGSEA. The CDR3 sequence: CSVEDPQGGKSYEQYF. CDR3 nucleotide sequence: TGCAGCGTTGAAGATCCCCAAGGGGGCAAGTCCTACGAGCAGTACTTC.